The 9 T cell receptor beta chains below come from one sample, sequenced in a study of T cell repertoires in cytomegalovirus infection (dated by TCRdb to about 2019). The sequencer was an Illumina HiSeq 1500. TCRdb reworked the public reads: Q25 trimming with fastp, MiXCR clone assembly, productive beta chains retained. CDR3 protein duplicates are merged, each entry listing the most common genes and DNA. This sample comprises almost 90,000 distinct CDR3 sequences, less than 30% of them detected only once. The ten largest clones represent more than 70% of the sample. Their specific antigens are unknown. Read against the paper, the sample's treatment or condition label means: in vitro stimulation with specific CMV peptide epitopes to enrich CMV-specific T cells. The starting material was CD8+ T cells from cultured PBMCs, obtained from culture after CMV antigen stimulation. All receptors come from a human donor in good health (CMV status not recorded). Some clones in this sample may be carry-over from other donors' samples.

A note on this clonotype: This may be a read error: a much more frequent sequence differs by one nucleotide. The chain has TRBV5-6 and TRBJ1-1; possibly TRBD1 for D (6 bases). The V gene's germline CDR1 is SGHDT and CDR2 YYEEEE. The CDR3 totals 13 residues. In DNA form, the CDR3 reads TGTGCCAGCAGCTTGTTACAGGGCTTTGGGGCTTACTTT. Translating gives CASSLLQGFGAYF.

This clonotype was observed many times. The chain joins TRBV7-9 to TRBJ2-3, with a weak D call TRBD2 (5 bases). Between the trimmed V and J ends, which lost 1 base and 8 bases, there was a span of 22 bases. The CDR3 sequence is 17 residues long. Looked up from germline, CDR1 is SEHNR and CDR2 is FQNEAQ (reference sequence). CDR3 loop: CASSLGMRSGPYSTQYF. CDR3 DNA sequence: TGTGCCAGCAGCTTAGGGATGAGGAGCGGCCCCTATAGTACGCAGTATTTT.

The chain has TRBV19 and TRBJ1-1, with 7 bases matching TRBD1. Germline V gives CDR1 LNHDA, CDR2 SQIVND (reference sequence). The length of the CDR3 is 13 residues. Trimming took 4 bases from V and 1 from J; bases not matched to a gene: 0. The CDR3 here is CASSRDRNTEAFF. The CDR3 DNA reads as TGTGCCAGTAGTAGGGACAGGAACACTGAAGCTTTCTTT.

The V call is TRBV20-1, the J call TRBJ1-2, with D possibly TRBD1 on 5 matching bases. The length of the CDR3 is 14 residues. Trimming removed 3 bases at V and 4 bases at J, with 15 bases between. Germline V lookup: CDR1 DFQATT, CDR2 SNEGSKA (reference sequence). CDR3 region: CSASRGDLGYGYTF. As DNA, the CDR3 is TGCAGTGCTAGCCGGGGGGACCTGGGCTATGGCTACACCTTC.

This clonotype was seen a few times. V and J are TRBV5-6 and TRBJ2-7, with a weak D call TRBD1 (5 bases). This CDR3 spans 16 amino acids. Germline CDR1 is SGHDT and CDR2 is YYEEEE. With 4 bases removed from V and 3 bases from J, the gap between germline ends came to 20 bases. The CDR3 protein is CASSRAGWTPHYEQYF. In nucleotides, the CDR3 is TGTGCCAGCAGCCGAGCCGGGTGGACACCTCACTACGAGCAGTACTTC.

This clonotype has just a few counts. The V call is TRBV20-1, the J call TRBJ2-7; D uncertain. CDR3 length equals 14 residues. The V gene lost 8 bases and the J gene lost 0 bases, with 17 bases spanning the gap. Germline V gives CDR1 DFQATT, CDR2 SNEGSKA (reference sequence). CDR3 region: CSHTRRSSSYEQYF. For the CDR3, the DNA is TGCAGTCATACAAGGCGGTCTAGCTCCTACGAGCAGTACTTC.

This clonotype appeared a few times. The CDR3 nucleotides read TGTGCCAGCAGCCCCAGGGGGCCATTGAACACTGAAGCTTTCTTT. Protein: CASSPRGPLNTEAFF. The rearrangement links TRBV7-9 to TRBJ1-1; 8 bases map to TRBD1. This CDR3 is 15 amino acids long. V trimming: 5 bases; J trimming: 0 bases; junction bases outside the gene matches: 5. Germline V gene lookup returns CDR1 SEHNR and CDR2 FQNEAQ (reference sequence).

This clonotype occurred a few times. The chain links TRBV7-9 to TRBJ1-1; 8 nucleotides align to TRBD1. Germline loops: CDR1 SEHNR, CDR2 FQNEAQ (reference sequence). J gave up 7 bases and V 0 bases, and 7 bases lay outside the gene matches. This CDR3 is 15 amino acids long. The CDR3 nucleotides read TGTGCCAGCAGCTTAGCGCAGGGGGCGACCGGTGAAGCTTTCTTT. This codes for CASSLAQGATGEAFF.

This clonotype was picked up a small number of times. The chain is built from TRBV12-3 or TRBV12-4 and TRBJ2-3; D may be TRBD1 or TRBD2 (6 bases each). The length of the CDR3 is 16 residues. The V and J ends lost 7 bases and 2 bases respectively, with 19 bases between them. The DNA for the CDR3 is TGTGCCAGCATCCCTAGGGGGGCGCGGGACACAGATACGCAGTATTTT. This codes for CASIPRGARDTDTQYF.